This is a list of T cell receptor beta chains from one sample in a study of blood T cell repertoires in COVID-19. Generated by immunoSEQ multiplex PCR, the TCRdb table keeps only in-frame clones and is missing some. The profile covers approximately 330,000 clones, with roughly 89% appearing a single time and around 9.9% taken by the ten largest. Sequencing was carried out using peripheral blood. Every receptor here comes from a man aged 25-40 years with COVID-19, enrolled during active disease. CDR3s include the opening cysteine and the closing phenylalanine or tryptophan. The D gene is left open where the match is weak. Clone size is given for some rows only: seen once, a few or many times, or a class if the clone is expanded.

CDR3 protein: CASSRSRRGGTDTQYF; CDR3 DNA: TGTGCCAGCAGCCGATCGCGACGGGGGGGCACAGATACGCAGTATTTT; D gene: TRBD2; J gene: TRBJ2-3; clone size: -; V gene: TRBV3-1/TRBV3-2
CDR3 protein: CASTQGGARANEKLFF; CDR3 DNA: TGTGCCAGCACCCAAGGGGGGGCAAGGGCTAATGAAAAACTGTTTTTT; D gene: -; J gene: TRBJ1-4; clone size: -; V gene: TRBV28
CDR3 protein: CASSEVGVETQYF; CDR3 DNA: TGTGCCAGCTCAGAGGTCGGGGTAGAGACCCAGTACTTC; D gene: -; J gene: TRBJ2-5; clone size: once; V gene: TRBV18
CDR3 protein: CASSFRGNYGYTF; CDR3 DNA: TGTGCCAGCAGTTTCAGGGGTAACTATGGCTACACCTTC; D gene: -; J gene: TRBJ1-2; clone size: -; V gene: TRBV27
CDR3 protein: CASSTAGGQGKYNEQFF; CDR3 DNA: TGTGCCAGCAGCACAGCCGGGGGGCAGGGGAAGTACAATGAGCAGTTCTTC; D gene: -; J gene: TRBJ2-1; clone size: -; V gene: TRBV11-3
CDR3 protein: CASSPGQYFNYGYTF; CDR3 DNA: TGTGCCAGCAGCCCCGGACAGTACTTCAACTATGGCTACACCTTC; D gene: -; J gene: TRBJ1-2; clone size: -; V gene: TRBV7-9
CDR3 protein: CASSTPRTATNEKLFF; CDR3 DNA: TGTGCCAGCAGCACCCCCCGGACAGCTACTAATGAAAAACTGTTTTTT; D gene: -; J gene: TRBJ1-4; clone size: -; V gene: TRBV7-9
CDR3 protein: CASSVEGSGRETGTDTQYF; CDR3 DNA: TGTGCCAGCAGCGTAGAGGGTAGCGGGAGGGAGACTGGCACAGATACGCAGTATTTT; D gene: TRBD2; J gene: TRBJ2-3; clone size: -; V gene: TRBV9
CDR3 protein: CASSHMLAGKSSYNEQFF; CDR3 DNA: TGTGCCAGCAGTCATATGTTAGCGGGGAAGAGCTCCTACAATGAGCAGTTCTTC; D gene: TRBD2; J gene: TRBJ2-1; clone size: -; V gene: TRBV7-9
CDR3 protein: CASRVRGANTGELFF; CDR3 DNA: TGTGCCAGTAGAGTGCGGGGGGCGAACACCGGGGAGCTGTTTTTT; D gene: TRBD2; J gene: TRBJ2-2; clone size: -; V gene: TRBV19
CDR3 protein: CASSPSGESSYEQYF; CDR3 DNA: TGTGCCAGTAGCCCATCCGGAGAGTCCTCCTACGAGCAGTACTTC; D gene: -; J gene: TRBJ2-7; clone size: -; V gene: TRBV19
CDR3 protein: CASSIPGQDIRGEKLFF; CDR3 DNA: TGTGCCAGCAGCATCCCGGGACAGGATATTAGGGGTGAAAAACTGTTTTTT; D gene: TRBD1; J gene: TRBJ1-4; clone size: -; V gene: TRBV5-6
CDR3 protein: CASSSGGRSYEQYF; CDR3 DNA: TGTGCCAGCAGTTCCGGGGGGAGGTCCTACGAGCAGTACTTC; D gene: TRBD2; J gene: TRBJ2-7; clone size: -; V gene: TRBV28
CDR3 protein: CASSIAGGGLAEAFF; CDR3 DNA: TGTGCCAGTAGTATAGCGGGAGGGGGCCTCGCAGAAGCTTTCTTT; D gene: TRBD1; J gene: TRBJ1-1; clone size: -; V gene: TRBV19
CDR3 protein: CASSVGVLADTQYF; CDR3 DNA: TGTGCCAGCAGCGTAGGCGTTCTGGCAGATACGCAGTATTTT; D gene: -; J gene: TRBJ2-3; clone size: -; V gene: TRBV9
CDR3 protein: CASSYRGPDTQYF; CDR3 DNA: TGTGCCAGCAGCTACAGGGGTCCAGATACGCAGTATTTT; D gene: TRBD1; J gene: TRBJ2-3; clone size: -; V gene: TRBV9
CDR3 protein: CASSQVGGLGADTQYF; CDR3 DNA: TGCGCCAGCAGCCAAGTTGGAGGCCTGGGCGCAGATACGCAGTATTTT; D gene: -; J gene: TRBJ2-3; clone size: -; V gene: TRBV4-3
CDR3 protein: CASSQTTGGDTQYF; CDR3 DNA: TGTGCCAGCAGCCAGACGACCGGCGGAGATACGCAGTATTTT; D gene: -; J gene: TRBJ2-3; clone size: -; V gene: TRBV5-6
CDR3 protein: CAWSAIRTGISEQYF; CDR3 DNA: TGTGCCTGGAGTGCCATCCGGACAGGGATCAGCGAGCAGTACTTC; D gene: TRBD1; J gene: TRBJ2-7; clone size: -; V gene: TRBV30
CDR3 protein: CASSPDRGRGGYTF; CDR3 DNA: TGTGCCAGCAGCCCGGACAGGGGGCGGGGTGGCTACACCTTC; D gene: TRBD1; J gene: TRBJ1-2; clone size: once; V gene: TRBV7-2
CDR3 protein: CASSHQIGGHHEQYF; CDR3 DNA: TGTGCCAGCAGCCACCAAATAGGGGGACACCACGAGCAGTACTTC; D gene: -; J gene: TRBJ2-7; clone size: -; V gene: TRBV3-1/TRBV3-2
CDR3 protein: CASSHRDRDNEQFF; CDR3 DNA: TGTGCCAGCAGCCACAGGGACAGGGACAATGAGCAGTTCTTC; D gene: TRBD1; J gene: TRBJ2-1; clone size: -; V gene: TRBV7-2
CDR3 protein: CAISDGTSGTIYEQYF; CDR3 DNA: TGTGCCATCAGTGACGGTACTAGCGGGACAATCTACGAGCAGTACTTC; D gene: TRBD2; J gene: TRBJ2-7; clone size: -; V gene: TRBV10-3
CDR3 protein: CASSPNLRTEAFF; CDR3 DNA: TGTGCCAGCAGTCCTAACCTGCGGACTGAAGCTTTCTTT; D gene: -; J gene: TRBJ1-1; clone size: -; V gene: TRBV28
CDR3 protein: CASSQLTERKQFF; CDR3 DNA: TGTGCCAGCAGCCAATTGACTGAACGAAAGCAGTTCTTC; D gene: -; J gene: TRBJ2-1; clone size: -; V gene: TRBV3-1/TRBV3-2
CDR3 protein: CASSKAQGNEQYF; CDR3 DNA: TGTGCCAGCAGCAAAGCGCAGGGGAACGAGCAGTACTTC; D gene: -; J gene: TRBJ2-7; clone size: -; V gene: TRBV21-1
CDR3 protein: CASSFGDRGGHSGNTIYF; CDR3 DNA: TGTGCCAGCAGCTTTGGAGACAGGGGAGGCCACTCTGGAAACACCATATATTTT; D gene: TRBD1; J gene: TRBJ1-3; clone size: few; V gene: TRBV7-2
CDR3 protein: CASSFLQGAGETQYF; CDR3 DNA: TGTGCCAGCAGCTTCCTACAGGGTGCCGGGGAGACCCAGTACTTC; D gene: -; J gene: TRBJ2-5; clone size: -; V gene: TRBV7-2
CDR3 protein: CAISEFGRYYNEQFF; CDR3 DNA: TGTGCCATCAGTGAGTTTGGGAGATATTACAATGAGCAGTTCTTC; D gene: -; J gene: TRBJ2-1; clone size: -; V gene: TRBV10-3
CDR3 protein: CASSQDGWTGNTIYF; CDR3 DNA: TGTGCCAGCAGCCAAGACGGGTGGACTGGAAACACCATATATTTT; D gene: -; J gene: TRBJ1-3; clone size: few; V gene: TRBV4-2
CDR3 protein: CASSYRPQGNTEAFF; CDR3 DNA: TGTGCCAGCAGTTACCGCCCACAGGGGAACACTGAAGCTTTCTTT; D gene: -; J gene: TRBJ1-1; clone size: -; V gene: TRBV6-5
CDR3 protein: CASGGQGRGKNIQYF; CDR3 DNA: TGTGCCAGCGGGGGACAGGGCCGGGGCAAAAACATTCAGTACTTC; D gene: TRBD1; J gene: TRBJ2-4; clone size: -; V gene: TRBV28
CDR3 protein: CASKVEPGGNIQYF; CDR3 DNA: TGTGCCAGCAAAGTTGAGCCCGGCGGCAACATTCAGTACTTC; D gene: -; J gene: TRBJ2-4; clone size: -; V gene: TRBV6-5
CDR3 protein: CASSAGKTGTDTQYF; CDR3 DNA: TGTGCCAGCAGTGCGGGGAAAACAGGGACAGATACGCAGTATTTT; D gene: -; J gene: TRBJ2-3; clone size: once; V gene: TRBV2
CDR3 protein: CATSDPSPRTGLHEQYF; CDR3 DNA: TGTGCCACCAGTGACCCATCACCCCGGACAGGGCTCCACGAGCAGTACTTC; D gene: TRBD1; J gene: TRBJ2-7; clone size: -; V gene: TRBV24-1
CDR3 protein: CASSLDRVGDTGELFF; CDR3 DNA: TGCGCCAGCAGCCTAGACAGGGTTGGGGACACCGGGGAGCTGTTTTTT; D gene: TRBD1; J gene: TRBJ2-2; clone size: -; V gene: TRBV4-3
CDR3 protein: CASSHPGTSFPGVEQFF; CDR3 DNA: TGTGCCAGCTCACACCCCGGGACTAGCTTTCCCGGCGTTGAGCAGTTCTTC; D gene: TRBD2; J gene: TRBJ2-1; clone size: -; V gene: TRBV18
CDR3 protein: CASSQETLGGGYGYTF; CDR3 DNA: TGTGCCAGCAGCCAAGAGACGCTCGGGGGTGGCTATGGCTACACCTTC; D gene: -; J gene: TRBJ1-2; clone size: -; V gene: TRBV4-2
CDR3 protein: CAIRAERYEQYF; CDR3 DNA: TGTGCCATCAGAGCCGAGAGGTACGAGCAGTACTTC; D gene: -; J gene: TRBJ2-7; clone size: -; V gene: TRBV10-3
CDR3 protein: CASSATLAGGLETQYF; CDR3 DNA: TGTGCCAGCAGCGCTACCTTAGCGGGGGGGTTAGAGACCCAGTACTTC; D gene: TRBD2; J gene: TRBJ2-5; clone size: -; V gene: TRBV9
CDR3 protein: CASSSSPTLYNSPLHF; CDR3 DNA: TGTGCCAGCAGCTCCTCCCCGACTCTCTATAATTCACCCCTCCACTTT; D gene: -; J gene: TRBJ1-6; clone size: -; V gene: TRBV7-2
CDR3 protein: CASSLQRSFTYEQYF; CDR3 DNA: TGTGCCAGCAGTTTACAGAGGTCTTTTACCTACGAGCAGTACTTC; D gene: -; J gene: TRBJ2-7; clone size: -; V gene: TRBV28
CDR3 protein: CASSFPGDYEQYF; CDR3 DNA: TGTGCCAGCAGTTTCCCCGGAGACTACGAGCAGTACTTC; D gene: -; J gene: TRBJ2-7; clone size: -; V gene: TRBV5-6
CDR3 protein: CASTATGAAGYTF; CDR3 DNA: TGTGCCAGCACCGCGACAGGGGCCGCTGGCTACACCTTC; D gene: TRBD1; J gene: TRBJ1-2; clone size: once; V gene: TRBV27
CDR3 protein: CASSSGGTQYF; CDR3 DNA: TGTGCCAGCAGCTCAGGGGGGACCCAGTACTTC; D gene: TRBD1; J gene: TRBJ2-5; clone size: -; V gene: TRBV5-5
CDR3 protein: CASSLSGELFF; CDR3 DNA: TGTGCCAGTAGTTTATCCGGGGAGCTGTTTTTT; D gene: -; J gene: TRBJ2-2; clone size: -; V gene: TRBV19
CDR3 protein: CASSLASTVFSYEQYF; CDR3 DNA: TGCGCCAGCAGCTTGGCGTCGACAGTTTTTAGCTACGAGCAGTACTTC; D gene: -; J gene: TRBJ2-7; clone size: -; V gene: TRBV5-1
CDR3 protein: CASSNRLAGENEQFF; CDR3 DNA: TGTGCCAGCAGCAATCGACTAGCGGGAGAAAATGAGCAGTTCTTC; D gene: TRBD2; J gene: TRBJ2-1; clone size: -; V gene: TRBV7-3
CDR3 protein: CASSSEAGGRNLYGYTF; CDR3 DNA: TGCGCCAGCAGCTCGGAGGCCGGGGGGCGGAATCTCTATGGCTACACCTTC; D gene: -; J gene: TRBJ1-2; clone size: -; V gene: TRBV4-3
CDR3 protein: CASSLGGTDTQYF; CDR3 DNA: TGTGCCAGCAGCTTGGGGGGTACAGATACGCAGTATTTT; D gene: -; J gene: TRBJ2-3; clone size: -; V gene: TRBV11-2
CDR3 protein: CASSLVGTGEGGGYTF; CDR3 DNA: TGCGCCAGCAGCTTGGTCGGGACAGGGGAAGGTGGTGGCTACACCTTC; D gene: TRBD1; J gene: TRBJ1-2; clone size: -; V gene: TRBV5-1
CDR3 protein: CASRDVVGQGANTEAFF; CDR3 DNA: TGTGCCAGCAGGGACGTGGTGGGACAGGGGGCGAACACTGAAGCTTTCTTT; D gene: TRBD1; J gene: TRBJ1-1; clone size: once; V gene: TRBV3-1/TRBV3-2
CDR3 protein: CASSPSVGLAGDNEQFF; CDR3 DNA: TGTGCCAGCAGCCCGAGCGTGGGACTAGCGGGAGACAATGAGCAGTTCTTC; D gene: TRBD2; J gene: TRBJ2-1; clone size: -; V gene: TRBV9